This section outlines one T cell receptor beta chain sequence together with its context. Its antigen is not yet known. For every CD8+ T cell subset, over 250,000 cells were flow-sorted straight into RLT lysis buffer, and each subset was sorted in triplicate. Naive CD8+ T cells were defined stringently as CD45RO-CCR7+CD27+CD95- to exclude memory contaminants. Peripheral blood mononuclear cells were isolated from buffy coats using standard density gradient centrifugation. Naive CXCR3-negative and CXCR3-positive CD8+ T cells were flow-sorted on a FACSAria III. An RNeasy Mini Kit was used to extract total RNA from the sorted cells. This entry comes from a study of CXCR3-negative and CXCR3-positive naive CD8 T cells (dated by TCRdb to the late 2010s). For the wider study: In total, 130 million to 150 million TRB reads were obtained, which works out to roughly 1.5 +/- 0.3 million reads per library. Diversity and physicochemical repertoire analyses were performed on around 10 donors pooled from two independent experiments. TRBV-TRBJ cluster analysis included naive subsets from five or six donors and memory cells from 3 donors.

These reads were obtained on a NextSeq 550. The Human TCR Profiling Kit (MiLaboratory) was used to make UMI-labeled 5' RACE TRB cDNA libraries. cDNA synthesis used the entire amount of extracted RNA, and PCR amplification then used the entire amount of cDNA produced. The libraries were made side by side, with each library going through the same number of PCR cycles. For the original study's pipeline: MIGEC and MiXCR extracted about 50,000 +/- 9,200 unique UMI-labeled TRB cDNA molecules per library, requiring at least two reads per UMI. On average, each library contained approximately 40,000 +/- 10,000 functional in-frame TRB CDR3 nucleotide clonotypes without stop codons. Diversity metrics, including normalized Shannon-Wiener and Chao1, were computed in VDJtools after downsampling to 5000 UMI-labeled TRB molecules per sample. VDJtools computed clonotype-size-weighted physicochemical properties of the central five CDR3 residues: interaction energy, strength, volume and Kidera factor 4. Each CDR3 protein sequence appears as one entry after TCRdb reprocessed the reads, and no DNA is included. These V and J calls are TCRdb output, not the study's own analysis. This sample's table contains 130,000 or so distinct CDR3 sequences. The ten most abundant clones make up roughly 0.31% of the sample.

Study-wide findings and limitations: Because surface CD5, which is linked to self-reactivity in mice, was comparable between the naive subsets, TCR interaction strength was also inferred from the physicochemical properties of TRB CDR3s. Similar TRBV-TRBJ usage was shown by naive CXCR3-negative and CXCR3-positive cells from the same donor, whereas distinct patterns were shown by memory cells. Comparably high repertoire diversity was found in both naive subsets, whereas much lower repertoire diversity was found in memory CD8+ T cells. TRB CDR3s from CXCR3-positive naive cells showed higher hydrophobicity (lower Kidera factor 4), lower energy, and higher strength and volume indices than CXCR3-negative naive cells. Because CXCR3 expression was partially decreased after cryopreservation, freshly isolated PBMCs were used for most assays.

The CDR3, from cysteine to phenylalanine, totals 14 residues. No DNA accompanies this entry. The germline V gene supplies CDR1 SGHRS and CDR2 YFSETQ. The chain is encoded by TRBV5-1 joined to TRBJ2-1; the TRBD1 assignment by TCRdb is unverifiable without DNA. The receptor's source is a human donor in good health. Some clones in this sample may be carry-over from other donors' samples. Sequenced material: naive CXCR3- CD8+ T cells from blood. The cell subset or site label on this specimen signifies: CD45RO-CCR7+CD27+CD95- naive CD8+ T cells lacking CXCR3 (TNR3-). The CDR3 region reads CASSLAGDLLEQFF. The full variable domain, with segments outside the CDR3 supplied by the reference TRBV5-1 and TRBJ2-1 proteins, appears as KAGVTQTPRYLIKTRGQQVTLSCSPISGHRSVSWYQQTPGQGLQFLFEYFSETQRNKGNFPGRFSGRQFSNSRSEMNVSTLELGDSALYLCASSLAGDLLEQFFGPGTRLTVL.